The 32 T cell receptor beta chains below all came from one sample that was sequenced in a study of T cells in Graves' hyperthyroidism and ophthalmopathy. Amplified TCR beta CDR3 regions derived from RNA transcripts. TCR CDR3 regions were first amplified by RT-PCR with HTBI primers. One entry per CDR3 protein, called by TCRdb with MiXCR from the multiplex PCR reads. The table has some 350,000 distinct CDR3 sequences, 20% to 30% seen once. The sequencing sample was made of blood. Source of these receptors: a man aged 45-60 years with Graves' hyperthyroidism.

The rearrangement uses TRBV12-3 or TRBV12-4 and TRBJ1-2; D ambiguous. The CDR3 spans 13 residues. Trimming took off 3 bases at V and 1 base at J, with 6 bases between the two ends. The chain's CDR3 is CASSLVGNYGYTF. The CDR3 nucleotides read TGTGCCAGCAGTTTGGTCGGTAACTATGGCTACACCTTC.

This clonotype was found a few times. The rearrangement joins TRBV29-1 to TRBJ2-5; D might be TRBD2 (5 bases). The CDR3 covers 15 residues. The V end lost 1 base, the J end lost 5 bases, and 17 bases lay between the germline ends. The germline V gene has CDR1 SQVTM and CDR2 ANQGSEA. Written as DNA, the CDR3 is TGCAGCGTTGAAGTGGTGCCGGGAACACGGGAGACCCAGTACTTC. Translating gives CSVEVVPGTRETQYF. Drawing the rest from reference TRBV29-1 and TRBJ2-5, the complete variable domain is SAVISQKPSRDICQRGTSLTIQCQVDSQVTMMFWYRQQPGQSLTLIATANQGSEATYESGFVIDKFPISRPNLTFSTLTVSNMSPEDSSIYLCSVEVVPGTRETQYFGPGTRLLVL.

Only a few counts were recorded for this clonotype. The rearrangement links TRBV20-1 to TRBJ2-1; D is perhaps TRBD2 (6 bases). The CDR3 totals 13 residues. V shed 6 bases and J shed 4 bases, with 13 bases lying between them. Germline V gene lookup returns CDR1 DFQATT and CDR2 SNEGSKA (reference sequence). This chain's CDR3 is CSAVRAGYNEQFF. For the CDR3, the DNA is TGCAGTGCGGTCCGTGCGGGGTACAATGAGCAGTTCTTC.

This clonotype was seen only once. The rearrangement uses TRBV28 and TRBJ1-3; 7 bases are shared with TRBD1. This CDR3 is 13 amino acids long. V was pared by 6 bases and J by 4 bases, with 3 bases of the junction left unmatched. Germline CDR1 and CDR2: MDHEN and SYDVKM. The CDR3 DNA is TGTGCCAGCAGGTTGGGACAGGGAAACACCATATATTTT. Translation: CASRLGQGNTIYF.

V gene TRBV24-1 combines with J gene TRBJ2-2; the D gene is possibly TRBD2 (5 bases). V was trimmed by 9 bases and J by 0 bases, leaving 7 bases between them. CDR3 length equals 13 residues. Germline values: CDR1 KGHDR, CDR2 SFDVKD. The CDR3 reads CATLGANTGELFF. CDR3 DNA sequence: TGTGCCACCCTCGGGGCGAACACCGGGGAGCTGTTTTTT.

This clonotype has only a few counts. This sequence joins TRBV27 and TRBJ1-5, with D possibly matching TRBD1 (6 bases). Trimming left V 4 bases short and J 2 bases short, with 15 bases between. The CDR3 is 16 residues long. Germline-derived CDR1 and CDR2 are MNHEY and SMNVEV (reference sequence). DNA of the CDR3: TGTGCCAGCAGTTACCGACAGACAGGCGGCAATCAGCCCCAGCATTTT. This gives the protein CASSYRQTGGNQPQHF.

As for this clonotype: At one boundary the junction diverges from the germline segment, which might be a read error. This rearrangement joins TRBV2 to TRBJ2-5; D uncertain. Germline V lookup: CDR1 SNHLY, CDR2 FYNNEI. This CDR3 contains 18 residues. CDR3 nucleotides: TGTGCCAGCAGCTCTTCTTCCTCCCTCGACGGACCCGCAGAGACCCGGTACTTC. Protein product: CASSSSSSLDGPAETRYF. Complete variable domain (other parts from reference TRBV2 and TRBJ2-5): EPEVTQTPSHQVTQMGQEVILRCVPISNHLYFYWYRQILGQKVEFLVSFYNNEISEKSEIFDDQFSVERPDGSNFTLKIRSTKLEDSAMYFCASSSSSSLDGPAETRYFGPGTRLLVL.

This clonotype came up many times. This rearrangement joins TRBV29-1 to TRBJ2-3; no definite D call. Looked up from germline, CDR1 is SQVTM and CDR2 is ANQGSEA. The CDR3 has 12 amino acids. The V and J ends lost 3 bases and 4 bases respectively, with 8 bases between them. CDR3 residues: CSVEVDADTQYF. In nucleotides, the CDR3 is TGCAGCGTTGAGGTCGACGCAGATACGCAGTATTTT.

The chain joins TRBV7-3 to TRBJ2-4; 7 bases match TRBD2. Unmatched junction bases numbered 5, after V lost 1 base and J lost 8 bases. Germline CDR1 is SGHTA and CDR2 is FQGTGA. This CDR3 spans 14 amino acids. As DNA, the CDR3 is TGTGCCAGCAGCTTAAATGGCGGGAGAGACATTCAGTACTTC. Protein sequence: CASSLNGGRDIQYF.

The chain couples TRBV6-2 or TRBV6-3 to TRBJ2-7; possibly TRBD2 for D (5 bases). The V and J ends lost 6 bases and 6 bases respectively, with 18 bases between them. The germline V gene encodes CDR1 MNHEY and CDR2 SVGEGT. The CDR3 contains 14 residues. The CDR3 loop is CASSTTTGAGEQYF. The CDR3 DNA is TGTGCCAGCAGCACGACGACGGGCGCGGGCGAGCAGTACTTC.

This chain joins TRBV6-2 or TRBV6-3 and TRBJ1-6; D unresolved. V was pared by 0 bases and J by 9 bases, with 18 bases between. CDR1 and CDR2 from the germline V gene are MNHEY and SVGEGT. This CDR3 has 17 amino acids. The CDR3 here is CASSYSKTDPRGSPLHF. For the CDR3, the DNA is TGTGCCAGCAGTTACTCCAAGACGGATCCGAGAGGTTCACCCCTCCACTTT.

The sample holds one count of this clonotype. In DNA, the CDR3 is TGTGCCATCGGGACTAGCGGTGTGAACGAGCAGTTCTTC. This encodes CAIGTSGVNEQFF. The chain joins TRBV28 to TRBJ2-1, with 11 positions matching TRBD2. The germline CDR1 and CDR2 sequences are MDHEN and SYDVKM. J lost 10 bases, V lost 10 bases, and 9 bases had no gene match. This CDR3 region has 13 residues.

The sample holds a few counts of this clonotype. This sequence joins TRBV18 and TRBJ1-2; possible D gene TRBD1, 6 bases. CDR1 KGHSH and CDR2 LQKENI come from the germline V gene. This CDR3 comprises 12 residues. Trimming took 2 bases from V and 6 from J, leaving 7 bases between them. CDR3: CASSPYRDGYTF. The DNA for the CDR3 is TGTGCCAGCTCACCATACAGGGATGGCTACACCTTC.

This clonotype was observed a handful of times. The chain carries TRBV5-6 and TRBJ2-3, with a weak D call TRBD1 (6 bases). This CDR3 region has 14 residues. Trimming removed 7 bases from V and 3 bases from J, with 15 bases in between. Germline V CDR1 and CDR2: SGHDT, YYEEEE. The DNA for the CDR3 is TGTGCCAGCCGGGCTGGGGGCCGGACAGATACGCAGTATTTT. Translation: CASRAGGRTDTQYF.

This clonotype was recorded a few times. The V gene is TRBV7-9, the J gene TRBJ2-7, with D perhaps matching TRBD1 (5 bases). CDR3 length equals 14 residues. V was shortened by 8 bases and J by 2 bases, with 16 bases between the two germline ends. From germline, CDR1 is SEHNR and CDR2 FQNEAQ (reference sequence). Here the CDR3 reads CASAFPGLPYEQYF. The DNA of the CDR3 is TGTGCCAGCGCCTTTCCAGGGCTCCCCTACGAGCAGTACTTC.

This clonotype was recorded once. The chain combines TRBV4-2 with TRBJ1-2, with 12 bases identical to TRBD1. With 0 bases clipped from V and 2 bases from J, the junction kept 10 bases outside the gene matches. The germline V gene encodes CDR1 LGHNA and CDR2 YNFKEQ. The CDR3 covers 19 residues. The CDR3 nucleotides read TGTGCCAGCAGCCAAGATCTCCCCCCAGGGACAGGGGGCAACTATGGCTACACCTTC. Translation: CASSQDLPPGTGGNYGYTF.

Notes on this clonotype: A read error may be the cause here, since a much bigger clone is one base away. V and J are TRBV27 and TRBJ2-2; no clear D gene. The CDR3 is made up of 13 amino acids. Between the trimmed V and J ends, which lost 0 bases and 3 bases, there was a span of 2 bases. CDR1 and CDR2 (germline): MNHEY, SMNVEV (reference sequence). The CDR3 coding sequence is TGTGCCAGCAGTTTATCGGACACCGGGGAGCTGTTTTTT. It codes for CASSLSDTGELFF.

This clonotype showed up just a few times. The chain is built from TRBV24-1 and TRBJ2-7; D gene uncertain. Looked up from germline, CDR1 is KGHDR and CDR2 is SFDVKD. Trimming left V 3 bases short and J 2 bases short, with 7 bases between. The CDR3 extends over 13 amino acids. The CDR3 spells CATSDPVTYEQYF. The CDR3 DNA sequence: TGTGCCACCAGTGATCCCGTAACCTACGAGCAGTACTTC.

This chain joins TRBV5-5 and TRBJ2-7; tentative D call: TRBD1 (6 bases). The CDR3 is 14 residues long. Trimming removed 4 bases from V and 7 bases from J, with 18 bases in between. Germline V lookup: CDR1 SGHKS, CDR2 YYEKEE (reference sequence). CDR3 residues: CASSPGAGQGEQYF. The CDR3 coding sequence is TGTGCCAGCAGCCCTGGGGCAGGCCAGGGGGAGCAGTACTTC.

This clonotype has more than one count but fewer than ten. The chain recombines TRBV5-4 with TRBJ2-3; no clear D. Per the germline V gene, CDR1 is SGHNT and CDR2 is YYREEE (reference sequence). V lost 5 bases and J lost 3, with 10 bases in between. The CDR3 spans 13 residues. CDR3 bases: TGTGCCAGCAGGGACCAGTCGACAGATACGCAGTATTTT. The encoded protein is CASRDQSTDTQYF.

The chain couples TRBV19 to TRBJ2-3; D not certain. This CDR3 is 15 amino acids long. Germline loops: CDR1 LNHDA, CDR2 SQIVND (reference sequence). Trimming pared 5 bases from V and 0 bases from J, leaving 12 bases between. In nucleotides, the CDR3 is TGTGCCAGTAGTCAGCGCGGTACTAGCACAGATACGCAGTATTTT. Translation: CASSQRGTSTDTQYF. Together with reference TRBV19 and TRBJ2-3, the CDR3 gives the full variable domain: DGGITQSPKYLFRKEGQNVTLSCEQNLNHDAMYWYRQDPGQGLRLIYYSQIVNDFQKGDIAEGYSVSREKKESFPLTVTSAQKNPTAFYLCASSQRGTSTDTQYFGPGTRLTVL.

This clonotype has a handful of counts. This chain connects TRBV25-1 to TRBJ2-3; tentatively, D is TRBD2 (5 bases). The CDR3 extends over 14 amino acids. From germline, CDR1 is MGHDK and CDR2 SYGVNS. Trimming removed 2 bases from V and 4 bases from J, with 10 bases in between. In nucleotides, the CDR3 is TGTGCCAGCAGTGAAGGGGTGGGAGCAGATACGCAGTATTTT. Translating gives CASSEGVGADTQYF. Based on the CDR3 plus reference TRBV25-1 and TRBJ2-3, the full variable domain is EADIYQTPRYLVIGTGKKITLECSQTMGHDKMYWYQQDPGMELHLIHYSYGVNSTEKGDLSSESTVSRIRTEHFPLTLESARPSHTSQYLCASSEGVGADTQYFGPGTRLTVL.

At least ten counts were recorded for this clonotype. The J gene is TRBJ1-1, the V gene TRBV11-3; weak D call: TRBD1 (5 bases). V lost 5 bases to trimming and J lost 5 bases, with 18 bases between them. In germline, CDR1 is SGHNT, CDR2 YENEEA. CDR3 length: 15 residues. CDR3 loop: CASSPRAGRGTEAFF. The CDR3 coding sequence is TGTGCCAGCAGCCCTAGGGCGGGCCGGGGGACTGAAGCTTTCTTT.

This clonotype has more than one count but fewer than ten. This chain's CDR3 is CASSESPRGQNEAFF. The CDR3 DNA reads as TGCGCCAGCAGTGAGTCCCCCCGGGGCCAGAATGAAGCTTTCTTT. The chain uses TRBV10-1 and TRBJ1-1; possible D gene TRBD1, 5 bases. With 0 bases removed from V and 7 bases from J, the gap between germline ends came to 15 bases. The germline V gene has CDR1 WNHNN and CDR2 SYGVQD (reference sequence). This CDR3 region has 15 residues.

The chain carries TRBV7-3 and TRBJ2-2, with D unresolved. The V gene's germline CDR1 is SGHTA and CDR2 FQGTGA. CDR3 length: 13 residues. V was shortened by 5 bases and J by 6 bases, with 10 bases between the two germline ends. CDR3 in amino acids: CASSPSVAGELFF. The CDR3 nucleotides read TGTGCCAGCAGCCCCTCGGTTGCCGGGGAGCTGTTTTTT.

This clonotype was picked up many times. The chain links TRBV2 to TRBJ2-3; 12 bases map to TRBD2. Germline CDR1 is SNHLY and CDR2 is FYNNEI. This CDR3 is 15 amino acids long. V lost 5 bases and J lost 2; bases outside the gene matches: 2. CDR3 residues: CASSRTSGDTDTQYF. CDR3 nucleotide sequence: TGTGCCAGCAGTCGGACTAGCGGGGACACAGATACGCAGTATTTT.

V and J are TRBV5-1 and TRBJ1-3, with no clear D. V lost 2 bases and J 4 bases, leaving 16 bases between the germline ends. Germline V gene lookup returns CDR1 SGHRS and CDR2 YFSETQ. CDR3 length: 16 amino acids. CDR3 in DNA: TGCGCCAGCAGCTTATTTGGCCGAGATCCCGGAAACACCATATATTTT. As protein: CASSLFGRDPGNTIYF.

The CDR3 region is CASSVRGRRSGANVLTF. DNA of the CDR3: TGCGCCAGCAGTGTACGGGGACGGCGCTCTGGGGCCAACGTCCTGACTTTC. The chain employs TRBV10-2 and TRBJ2-6; D may match TRBD1 or TRBD2 (5 bases each). The CDR3 totals 17 residues. V gave up 4 bases and J gave up 0 bases, with 13 bases separating them. Germline V CDR1 and CDR2: WSHSY, SAAADI.

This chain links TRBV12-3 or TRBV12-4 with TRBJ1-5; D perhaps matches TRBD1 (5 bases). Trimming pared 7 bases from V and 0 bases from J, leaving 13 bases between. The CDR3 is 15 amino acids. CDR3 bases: TGTGCCAGCAAAGTCGGGGGATATAGCAATCAGCCCCAGCATTTT. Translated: CASKVGGYSNQPQHF.

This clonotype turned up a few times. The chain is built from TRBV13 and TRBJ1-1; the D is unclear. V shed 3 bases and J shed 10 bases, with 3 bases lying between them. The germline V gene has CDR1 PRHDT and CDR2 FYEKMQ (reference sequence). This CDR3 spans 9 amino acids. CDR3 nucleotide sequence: TGTGCCAGCAGCTTTGGAGCTTTCTTT. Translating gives CASSFGAFF.

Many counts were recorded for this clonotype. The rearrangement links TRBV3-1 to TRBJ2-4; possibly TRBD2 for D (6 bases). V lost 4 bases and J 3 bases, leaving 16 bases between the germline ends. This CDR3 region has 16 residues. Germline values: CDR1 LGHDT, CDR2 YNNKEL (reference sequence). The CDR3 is CASSRPGERGKNIQYF. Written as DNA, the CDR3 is TGTGCCAGCAGCCGTCCGGGAGAGAGAGGCAAAAACATTCAGTACTTC.

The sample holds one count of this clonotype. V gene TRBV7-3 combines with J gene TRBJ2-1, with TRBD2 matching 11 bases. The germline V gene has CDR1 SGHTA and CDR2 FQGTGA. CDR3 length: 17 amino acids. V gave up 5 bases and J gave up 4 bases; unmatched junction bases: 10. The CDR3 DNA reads TGTGCCAGCAGCCCAACGACGGGGACTAGCGGTTACAATGAGCAGTTCTTC. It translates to CASSPTTGTSGYNEQFF.